The TCR beta chain under discussion was sequenced for a study of blood T cell repertoires in COVID-19. Overall study: There were acute and convalescent COVID-19 samples, and they came from the United States, Italy and Spain. Sources were T cells, B-cell-depleted T cells, or PBMCs; the material itself was cDNA or gDNA.

The CDR3 length is 17 residues. V dropped 1 base and J dropped 2; count of bases not matched to a gene: 13. CDR1 and CDR2 from the germline V gene are GTSNPN and SVGIG (reference sequence). Source study methods: Estimated nucleated cell counts came from reference gene primer amplification. The protocol was immunoSEQ multiplex PCR, while the TCRdb copy is restricted to in-frame clones and leaves out a portion. From that table come the V and J calls and clone size; the DNA was used to work out D and trimming. The table lists 160,000 or so clones, about 88% of them singletons. This receptor was taken from a woman older than 75 with acute or convalescent COVID-19. V is TRBV30 and J is TRBJ1-1, with 7 bases that match TRBD1. The material sequenced was peripheral blood. CDR3 protein: CAWSEGPLDRDNTEAFF. The CDR3 nucleotides are TGTGCCTGGAGTGAGGGACCGCTTGACAGGGACAACACTGAAGCTTTCTTT.